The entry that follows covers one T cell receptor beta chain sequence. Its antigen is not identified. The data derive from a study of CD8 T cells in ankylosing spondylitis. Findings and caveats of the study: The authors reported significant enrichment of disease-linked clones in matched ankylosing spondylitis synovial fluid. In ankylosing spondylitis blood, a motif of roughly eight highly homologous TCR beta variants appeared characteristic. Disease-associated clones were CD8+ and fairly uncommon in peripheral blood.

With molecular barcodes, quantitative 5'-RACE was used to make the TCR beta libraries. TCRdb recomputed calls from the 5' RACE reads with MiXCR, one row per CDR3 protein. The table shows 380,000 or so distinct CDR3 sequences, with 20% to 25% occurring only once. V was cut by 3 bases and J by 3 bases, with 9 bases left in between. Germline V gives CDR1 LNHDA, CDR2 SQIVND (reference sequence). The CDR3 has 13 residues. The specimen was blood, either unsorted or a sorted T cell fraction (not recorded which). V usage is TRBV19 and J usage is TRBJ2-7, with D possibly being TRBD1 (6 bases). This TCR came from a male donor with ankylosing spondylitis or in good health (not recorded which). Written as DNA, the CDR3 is TGTGCCAGTAGTATTCCACAGGGCTACGAGCAGTACTTC. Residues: CASSIPQGYEQYF.